This T cell receptor (beta chain) was identified in a study of T cell clones after liver transplantation. Overall study context: A pre-transplant mixed lymphocyte reaction with TCRbeta sequencing defined graft-donor-reactive clones followed in post-transplant blood. Tolerance: complete withdrawal held at least one year, liver enzymes staying within twice normal. HCV positivity affected three of eight recipients; the rest lacked autoimmune or viral indications. Subjects received no induction therapy and standard immunosuppression until randomization at 12-24 months post-transplant.

This clone was counted only a few times. CDR1 and CDR2 from the germline V gene are MNHNS and SASEGT. The germline V and J ends were trimmed by 5 bases and 2 bases, with 13 bases remaining between them. The length of the CDR3 is 15 residues. Some clones are missing from TCRdb's copy, which holds only in-frame ones; the method was immunoSEQ multiplex PCR. Of 55,000 to 70,000 clones listed, around 92% are singletons. This chain uses TRBV6-1 with TRBJ1-5; D possibly corresponds to TRBD1 (5 bases). The sample here was CD4+ T cells from blood, taken roughly 26 months after liver transplant. This receptor was obtained from a human patient who received a liver transplant. Certain T cells may be donor cells from the graft. Here the CDR3 DNA reads TGTGCCAGCAGTCCAGGGAGGGGCGGCAATCAGCCCCAGCATTTT. As protein: CASSPGRGGNQPQHF.